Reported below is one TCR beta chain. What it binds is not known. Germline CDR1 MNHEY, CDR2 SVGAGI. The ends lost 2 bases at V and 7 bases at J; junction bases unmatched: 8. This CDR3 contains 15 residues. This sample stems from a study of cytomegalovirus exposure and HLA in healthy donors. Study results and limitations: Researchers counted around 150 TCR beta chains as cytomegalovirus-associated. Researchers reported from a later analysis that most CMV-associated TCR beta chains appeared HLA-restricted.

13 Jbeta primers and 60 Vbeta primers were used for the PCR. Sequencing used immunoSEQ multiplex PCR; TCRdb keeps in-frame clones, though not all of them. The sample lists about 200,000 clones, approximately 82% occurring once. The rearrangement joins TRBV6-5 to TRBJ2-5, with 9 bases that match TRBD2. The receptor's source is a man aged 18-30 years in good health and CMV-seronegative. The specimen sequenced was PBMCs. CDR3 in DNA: TGTGCCAGCAGTTACGTTGCGGGAGGGCCATGGACCCAGTACTTC. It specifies CASSYVAGGPWTQYF.